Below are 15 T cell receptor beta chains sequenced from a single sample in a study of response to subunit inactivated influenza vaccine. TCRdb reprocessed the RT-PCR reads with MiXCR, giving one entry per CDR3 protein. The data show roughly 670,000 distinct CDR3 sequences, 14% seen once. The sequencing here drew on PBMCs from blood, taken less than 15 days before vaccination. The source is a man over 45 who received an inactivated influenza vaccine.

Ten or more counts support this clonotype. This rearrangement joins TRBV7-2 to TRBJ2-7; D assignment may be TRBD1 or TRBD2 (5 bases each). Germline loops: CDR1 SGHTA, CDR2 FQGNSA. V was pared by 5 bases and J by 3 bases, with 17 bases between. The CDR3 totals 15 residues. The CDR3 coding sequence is TGTGCCAGCAGCCCCTGGGCGTCTGGGGGCTACGAGCAGTACTTC. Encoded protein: CASSPWASGGYEQYF.

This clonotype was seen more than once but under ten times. In DNA form, the CDR3 reads TGTGCCAGCAGCTCCAGACTAGCGGGCCTGGCCGGGGAGCTGTTTTTT. This gives the protein CASSSRLAGLAGELFF. The rearrangement links TRBV6-2 or TRBV6-3 to TRBJ2-2; TRBD2 aligns across 10 bases. Germline V CDR1 and CDR2: MNHEY, SVGEGT. Losses at the gene ends were 6 bases for V and 6 bases for J; bases not matched to a gene: 10. The CDR3 loop spans 16 amino acids.

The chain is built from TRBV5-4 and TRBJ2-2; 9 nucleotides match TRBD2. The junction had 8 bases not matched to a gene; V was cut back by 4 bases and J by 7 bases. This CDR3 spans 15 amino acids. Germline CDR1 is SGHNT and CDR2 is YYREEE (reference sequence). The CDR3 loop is CASSRGLAGHGELFF. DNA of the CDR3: TGTGCCAGCAGCCGGGGGCTAGCGGGACACGGGGAGCTGTTTTTT.

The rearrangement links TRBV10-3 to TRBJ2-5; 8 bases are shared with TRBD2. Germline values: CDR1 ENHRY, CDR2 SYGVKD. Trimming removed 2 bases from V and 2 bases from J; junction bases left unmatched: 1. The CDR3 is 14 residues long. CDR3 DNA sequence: TGTGCCATCAGTGAGGGCGGGAGGCAAGAGACCCAGTACTTC. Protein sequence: CAISEGGRQETQYF.

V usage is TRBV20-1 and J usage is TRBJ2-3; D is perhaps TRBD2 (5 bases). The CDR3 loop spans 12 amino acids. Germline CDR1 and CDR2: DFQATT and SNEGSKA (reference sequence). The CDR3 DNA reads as TGCAGCAGAGGGAGCAGCACAGATACGCAGTATTTT. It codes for CSRGSSTDTQYF.

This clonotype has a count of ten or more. CDR3 in amino acids: CASSLGGKTNYGYTF. DNA for the CDR3: TGTGCCAGCAGTTTAGGCGGGAAGACTAACTATGGCTACACCTTC. This rearrangement joins TRBV28 to TRBJ1-2, with D uncertain. Germline loops: CDR1 MDHEN, CDR2 SYDVKM. Trimming took off 2 bases at V and 0 bases at J, with 10 bases between the two ends. CDR3 length: 15 amino acids.

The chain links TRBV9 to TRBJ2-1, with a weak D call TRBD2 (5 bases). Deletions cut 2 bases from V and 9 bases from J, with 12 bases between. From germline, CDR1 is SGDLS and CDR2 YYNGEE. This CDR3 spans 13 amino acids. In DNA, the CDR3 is TGTGCCAGCAGCGTCCAAAAAAGCGGTGAGCAGTTCTTC. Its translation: CASSVQKSGEQFF.

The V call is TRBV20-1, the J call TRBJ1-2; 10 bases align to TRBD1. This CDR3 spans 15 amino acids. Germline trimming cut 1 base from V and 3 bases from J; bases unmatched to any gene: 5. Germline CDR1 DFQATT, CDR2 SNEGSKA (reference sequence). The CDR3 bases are TGCAGTGCTAGAGGGTGGGGACAGGGGCACTATGGCTACACCTTC. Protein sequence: CSARGWGQGHYGYTF.

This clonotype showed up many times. Here the CDR3 DNA reads TGTGCCAGCCATAAGTCACCAGATCCGCCGTGGGAGACCCAGTACTTC. It is translated as CASHKSPDPPWETQYF. The chain combines TRBV27 with TRBJ2-5; D not resolved. The CDR3 spans 16 residues. The germline V gene has CDR1 MNHEY and CDR2 SMNVEV (reference sequence). The germline V and J ends were trimmed by 8 bases and 5 bases, with 24 bases remaining between them.

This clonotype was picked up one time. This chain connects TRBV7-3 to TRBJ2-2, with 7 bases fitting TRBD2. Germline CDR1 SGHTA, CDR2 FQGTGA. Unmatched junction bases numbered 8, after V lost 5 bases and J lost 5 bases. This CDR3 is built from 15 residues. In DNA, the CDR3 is TGTGCCAGCAGCCAGGGTATCGGGAGGACCGGGGAGCTGTTTTTT. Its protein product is CASSQGIGRTGELFF.

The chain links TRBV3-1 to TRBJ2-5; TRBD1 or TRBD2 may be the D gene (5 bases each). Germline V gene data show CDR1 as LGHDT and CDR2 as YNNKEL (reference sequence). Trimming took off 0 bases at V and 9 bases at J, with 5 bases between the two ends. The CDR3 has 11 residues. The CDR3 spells CASSQEGAQYF. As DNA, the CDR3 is TGTGCCAGCAGCCAAGAGGGGGCCCAGTACTTC.

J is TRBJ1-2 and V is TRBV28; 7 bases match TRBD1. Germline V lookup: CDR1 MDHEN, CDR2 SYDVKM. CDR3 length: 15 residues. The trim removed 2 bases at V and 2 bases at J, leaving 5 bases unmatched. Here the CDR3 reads CASSLKAGGNYGYTF. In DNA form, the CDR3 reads TGTGCCAGCAGTTTAAAGGCAGGGGGGAACTATGGCTACACCTTC.

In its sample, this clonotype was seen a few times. The CDR3 nucleotides read TGTGCCAGCAGCTTTGCCGCAGGGGCGAGTGAGACCCAGTACTTC. It specifies CASSFAAGASETQYF. V is TRBV11-2 and J is TRBJ2-5; D might be TRBD1 (6 bases). Looked up from germline, CDR1 is SGHAT and CDR2 is FQNNGV. V lost 3 bases to trimming and J lost 5 bases, with 16 bases between them. CDR3 size: 15 residues.

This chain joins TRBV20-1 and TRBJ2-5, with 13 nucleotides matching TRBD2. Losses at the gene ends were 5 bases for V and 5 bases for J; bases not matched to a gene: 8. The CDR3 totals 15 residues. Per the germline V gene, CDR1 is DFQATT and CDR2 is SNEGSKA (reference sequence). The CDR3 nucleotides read TGCAGTGCTCCGAGACTAGCGGGAGGCGGTGAGACCCAGTACTTC. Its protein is CSAPRLAGGGETQYF.

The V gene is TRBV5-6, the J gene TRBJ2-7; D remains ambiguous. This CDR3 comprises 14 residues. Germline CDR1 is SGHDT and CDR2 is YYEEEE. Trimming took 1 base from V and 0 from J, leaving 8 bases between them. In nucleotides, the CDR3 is TGTGCCAGCAGCTTGAAGGTTAGCTCCTACGAGCAGTACTTC. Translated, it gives CASSLKVSSYEQYF.